Presented here are 27 T cell receptor beta chains from one specimen sequenced in a study of control samples from healthy donors and cancer patients. Clones were sequenced by immunoSEQ multiplex PCR, and TCRdb holds only the in-frame ones, with some missing. The sample has around 200,000 clones; roughly nine tenths are singletons. The specimen was blood. These receptors all come from a woman aged 25 to 39 in good health.

The chain combines TRBV5-6 with TRBJ1-6, with D unresolved. The CDR3 consists of 15 residues. V lost 0 bases and J 6 bases, leaving 10 bases between the germline ends. Germline V gives CDR1 SGHDT, CDR2 YYEEEE. The CDR3 loop is CASSLVPGFNSPLHF. The DNA of the CDR3 is TGTGCCAGCAGCTTGGTTCCAGGATTTAATTCACCCCTCCACTTT. The whole variable domain, remainder taken from reference TRBV5-6 and TRBJ1-6, is DAGVTQSPTHLIKTRGQQVTLRCSPKSGHDTVSWYQQALGQGPQFIFQYYEEEERQRGNFPDRFSGHQFPNYSSELNVNALLLGDSALYLCASSLVPGFNSPLHFGNGTRLTVT.

The chain couples TRBV11-3 to TRBJ1-3; D call uncertain. Trimming took off 1 base at V and 1 base at J, with 8 bases between the two ends. Germline-derived CDR1 and CDR2 are SGHNT and YENEEA. The CDR3 is 15 amino acids. The CDR3 region is CASSLGASSGNTIYF. The CDR3 nucleotides read TGTGCCAGCAGCTTAGGGGCCTCATCTGGAAACACCATATATTTT.

The rearrangement uses TRBV29-1 and TRBJ1-4; D gene ambiguous. Germline lookup yields CDR1 SQVTM and CDR2 ANQGSEA. This CDR3 is built from 14 residues. Trimming shortened V by 3 bases and J by 0 bases, and 8 bases separated the two germline ends. This chain's CDR3 is CSVEGSATNEKLFF. CDR3 DNA: TGCAGCGTTGAGGGGTCCGCAACTAATGAAAAACTGTTTTTT. Supplemented by reference TRBV29-1 and TRBJ1-4, the full variable domain reads SAVISQKPSRDICQRGTSLTIQCQVDSQVTMMFWYRQQPGQSLTLIATANQGSEATYESGFVIDKFPISRPNLTFSTLTVSNMSPEDSSIYLCSVEGSATNEKLFFGSGTQLSVL.

V usage is TRBV6-6 and J usage is TRBJ1-5; D remains ambiguous. CDR1 MNHNY and CDR2 SVGAGI come from the germline V gene (reference sequence). The CDR3 loop spans 15 amino acids. V was shortened by 1 base and J by 3 bases, with 10 bases between the two germline ends. The CDR3 DNA follows: TGTGCCAGCAGTTACTTCCCGACAACCAATCAGCCCCAGCATTTT. Protein product: CASSYFPTTNQPQHF.

This clone was observed once. V gene TRBV28 combines with J gene TRBJ2-7; D may be TRBD1 (5 bases). CDR3 length: 15 amino acids. Trimming stripped 6 bases from V and 1 base from J, with 16 bases between. Germline CDR1 MDHEN, CDR2 SYDVKM. The CDR3 coding sequence is TGTGCCAGCAGACCCCCAGGGCAAAGGTCCTACGAGCAGTACTTC. It codes for CASRPPGQRSYEQYF.

The chain carries TRBV7-9 and TRBJ2-1, with TRBD2 matching over 11 bases. Germline CDR1 reads SEHNR; CDR2 reads FQNEAQ (reference sequence). The CDR3 runs 15 residues. J lost 6 bases, V lost 5 bases, and 6 bases had no gene match. DNA for the CDR3: TGTGCCAGCAGCACAACTAGCGGGAGAGGCAATGAGCAGTTCTTC. It codes for CASSTTSGRGNEQFF.

This chain links TRBV18 with TRBJ2-2, with 9 bases identical to TRBD1. There are 14 residues in the CDR3. Germline V gives CDR1 KGHSH, CDR2 LQKENI. With 6 bases clipped from V and 5 bases from J, the junction kept 4 bases outside the gene matches. The CDR3 is CASSGQGRTGELFF. The CDR3 nucleotides are TGTGCCAGCTCCGGACAGGGGAGAACCGGGGAGCTGTTTTTT. Drawing the rest from reference TRBV18 and TRBJ2-2, the complete variable domain is NAGVMQNPRHLVRRRGQEARLRCSPMKGHSHVYWYRQLPEEGLKFMVYLQKENIIDESGMPKERFSAEFPKEGPSILRIQQVVRGDSAAYFCASSGQGRTGELFFGEGSRLTVL.

This chain joins TRBV28 and TRBJ1-1; possibly TRBD1 for D (6 bases). The V gene lost 1 base and the J gene lost 1 base, with 10 bases spanning the gap. CDR3 length: 15 residues. Germline CDR1 MDHEN, CDR2 SYDVKM. CDR3 nucleotides: TGTGCCAGCAGTTTATTCGGGGGCGAGAACACTGAAGCTTTCTTT. Translation: CASSLFGGENTEAFF.

The rearrangement uses TRBV5-1 and TRBJ2-7; 8 nucleotides agree with TRBD1. Looked up from germline, CDR1 is SGHRS and CDR2 is YFSETQ. V was clipped by 4 bases and J by 2 bases; unmatched bases: 5. The CDR3 sequence is 14 residues long. CDR3 protein: CASSRTDRAYEQYF. The CDR3 DNA reads TGCGCCAGCAGCCGAACGGACAGGGCCTACGAGCAGTACTTC.

The V and J genes are TRBV12-2 and TRBJ2-3; the table calls TRBD2, which could not be checked here. TRBV12-2 is recorded as a pseudogene. The CDR3 runs 14 residues. The CDR3 sequence is CASRSRGWTDTQYF. CDR3 bases: TGTGCAAGTCGCTCTCGGGGTTGGACAGATACGCAGTATTTT.

CDR3 sequence reads: CASRGGRASYEQYF. Here the CDR3 DNA reads TGTGCCAGCAGAGGGGGCAGGGCCTCCTACGAGCAGTACTTC. The chain uses TRBV2 and TRBJ2-7, with 7 bases that match TRBD1. The V gene end was trimmed by 6 bases and the J gene end by 0 bases; junction bases not matched to a gene: 5. Germline-derived CDR1 and CDR2 are SNHLY and FYNNEI. The CDR3 length is 14 residues.

The chain couples TRBV6-5 to TRBJ1-2, with a tentative D call TRBD1 (6 bases). This CDR3 is built from 11 residues. Trimming cost V 6 bases and J 6 bases, with 8 bases left between them. Germline CDR1 reads MNHEY; CDR2 reads SVGAGI. The CDR3 loop reads CASRNRDGYTF. CDR3 sequence (DNA): TGTGCCAGCAGGAACAGGGATGGCTACACCTTC.

This clone was counted a single time. The rearrangement links TRBV4-1 to TRBJ1-6; D unclear. Trimming removed 2 bases at V and 0 bases at J, with 8 bases between. The germline CDR1 and CDR2 sequences are MGHRA and YSYEKL. This CDR3 has 16 amino acids. CDR3 sequence: CASSQPGSSYNSPLHF. DNA for the CDR3: TGCGCCAGCAGCCAACCAGGCAGCTCCTATAATTCACCCCTCCACTTT.

The chain recombines TRBV6-2 or TRBV6-3 with TRBJ1-3; D unresolved. Germline assignment: CDR1 MNHEY and CDR2 SVGEGT. The CDR3 is 13 residues long. V dropped 4 bases and J dropped 2 bases, with 6 bases sitting between them. The CDR3 here is CASSSGTGNTIYF. The DNA of the CDR3 is TGTGCCAGCAGTTCTGGGACTGGAAACACCATATATTTT.

V gene TRBV6-5 combines with J gene TRBJ1-2; TRBD1 matches at 7 bases. Per the germline V gene, CDR1 is MNHEY and CDR2 is SVGAGI. The CDR3 runs 13 residues. Trimming at V came to 4 bases and at J to 5 bases, leaving 4 bases not matched to a gene. The CDR3 loop reads CASSWTGRYGYTF. The CDR3 DNA sequence: TGTGCCAGCAGTTGGACAGGCCGGTATGGCTACACCTTC.

J is TRBJ1-6 and V is TRBV30, with TRBD1 matching 9 bases. CDR1 is GTSNPN, CDR2 SVGIG, per germline (reference sequence). This CDR3 contains 13 residues. V shed 5 bases, J shed 9 bases, and the junction held 5 bases outside the gene matches. The CDR3 DNA is TGTGCCTGGGACAGGGGGAAGAGTTCACCCCTCCACTTT. It yields the protein CAWDRGKSSPLHF.

This clone occurred a few times. The chain is built from TRBV19 and TRBJ1-5, with D possibly being TRBD1 (6 bases). Germline CDR1 reads LNHDA; CDR2 reads SQIVND (reference sequence). The V and J ends lost 4 bases and 1 base respectively, with 17 bases between them. CDR3 size: 17 residues. Here the CDR3 reads CASSTTAPQGSNQPQHF. The DNA for the CDR3 is TGTGCCAGTAGTACGACAGCCCCCCAGGGGAGCAATCAGCCCCAGCATTTT.

V and J are TRBV7-2 and TRBJ1-2; 7 bases are shared with TRBD1. CDR1 is SGHTA and CDR2 is FQGNSA in the germline V gene. The V segment lost 5 bases and the J segment 5 bases; nucleotides outside the gene matches: 5. The CDR3 runs 13 residues. CDR3 sequence reads: CASSPGTEYGYTF. The DNA for the CDR3 is TGTGCCAGCAGCCCCGGGACAGAATATGGCTACACCTTC. Variable domain in full (rest from reference TRBV7-2 and TRBJ1-2): GAGVSQSPSNKVTEKGKDVELRCDPISGHTALYWYRQSLGQGLEFLIYFQGNSAPDKSGLPSDRFSAERTGGSVSTLTIQRTQQEDSAVYLCASSPGTEYGYTFGSGTRLTVV.

Of note for this clone: This same CDR3 is encoded by further DNA sequences in the sample. The chain is built from TRBV7-9 and TRBJ1-3; D unclear. The CDR3 is 13 amino acids. Germline V gene sequence: CDR1 SEHNR, CDR2 FQNEAQ (reference sequence). The ends were cut back, 3 bases at V and 2 bases at J, with 5 bases in the middle. CDR3 protein: CASSLGTGNTIYF. The CDR3 DNA follows: TGTGCCAGCAGCTTGGGGACTGGAAACACCATATATTTT.

The genes are TRBV7-8 and TRBJ2-3; 7 bases align to TRBD1. The trim removed 4 bases at V and 6 bases at J, leaving 7 bases unmatched. Germline values: CDR1 SGHVS, CDR2 FQNEAQ. The CDR3 has 14 amino acids. The CDR3 DNA sequence: TGTGCCAGCAGCTCGCGACAGGGAGCCGATACGCAGTATTTT. This gives the protein CASSSRQGADTQYF.

The chain links TRBV21-1 to TRBJ1-5; the table's TRBD1 call for D was not verified on the DNA. TRBV21-1 is given as a pseudogene. CDR3 length equals 13 residues. The CDR3 is CASSKQGGLPQHF. CDR3 bases: TGTGCCAGCAGCAAACAGGGGGGTCTGCCCCAGCATTTT.

The V gene is TRBV7-7, the J gene TRBJ2-5; D perhaps matches TRBD2 (5 bases). CDR1 SSHAT and CDR2 FNYEAQ come from the germline V gene (reference sequence). CDR3 length: 13 amino acids. V lost 3 bases, J lost 4 bases, and 9 bases lay in between. This CDR3 is CASSFGRGETQYF. CDR3 sequence (DNA): TGTGCCAGCAGCTTCGGCCGGGGAGAGACCCAGTACTTC.

The chain employs TRBV2 and TRBJ1-1; 8 bases match TRBD1. This CDR3 region has 14 residues. Germline-derived CDR1 and CDR2 are SNHLY and FYNNEI. V trimming: 6 bases; J trimming: 1 base; junction bases outside the gene matches: 4. CDR3 region: CASRTGTGNTEAFF. The CDR3 DNA follows: TGTGCCAGCAGGACCGGGACAGGGAACACTGAAGCTTTCTTT.

The chain couples TRBV5-1 to TRBJ2-1; the match to TRBD2 covers 10 bases. Germline CDR1 reads SGHRS; CDR2 reads YFSETQ. Trimming at V came to 0 bases and at J to 3 bases, leaving 3 bases not matched to a gene. This CDR3 comprises 16 residues. The CDR3 spells CASSLERGGYYNEQFF. In nucleotides, the CDR3 is TGCGCCAGCAGCTTGGAGCGGGGGGGCTACTACAATGAGCAGTTCTTC.

The rearrangement uses TRBV4-2 and TRBJ1-1, with TRBD1 matching 8 bases. J lost 4 bases, V lost 0 bases, and 4 bases had no gene match. The germline gives CDR1 LGHNA, CDR2 YNFKEQ. CDR3 size: 15 residues. The CDR3 coding sequence is TGTGCCAGCAGCCAAGACTTAGGACAGGGCACTGAAGCTTTCTTT. As protein: CASSQDLGQGTEAFF.

The rearrangement uses TRBV28 and TRBJ1-1; 7 bases line up with TRBD1. Germline lookup yields CDR1 MDHEN and CDR2 SYDVKM. The CDR3 contains 15 residues. Germline trimming cut 4 bases from V and 4 bases from J; bases unmatched to any gene: 9. This CDR3 is CASSSPAGGPTEAFF. CDR3 coding DNA: TGTGCCAGCAGTTCCCCCGCAGGGGGTCCCACTGAAGCTTTCTTT.

The genes are TRBV18 and TRBJ1-3; no firm D call. The V gene lost 2 bases and the J gene lost 0 bases, with 8 bases spanning the gap. Germline CDR1 is KGHSH and CDR2 is LQKENI. This CDR3 is 15 amino acids long. In DNA, the CDR3 is TGTGCCAGCTCACCAGACGTCAGCTCTGGAAACACCATATATTTT. Encoded protein: CASSPDVSSGNTIYF.